Each of the 12 T cell receptor beta chains below was sequenced from the same sample in a study of T cells expressing NK-cell markers (dated by TCRdb to 2020 to 2022). Library preparation used 5' RACE. TCRdb records Illumina HiSeq 2000 as the sequencer. After the reads were reprocessed by TCRdb, one entry was made per CDR3 protein sequence, with no DNA. In this sample's table one finds about 380,000 distinct CDR3 sequences. The ten biggest clones cover roughly 5.2% of the sample. Material for sequencing was blood T cells: a sorted CD56 or NKG2C T cell subset, CD4+ or CD8+ T cells, or bulk PBMC T cells (not recorded which). All receptors derive from a man aged 18 to 69 in good health.

The chain is built from TRBV20-1 and TRBJ2-7; with no DNA, the TCRdb D assignment of TRBD2 cannot be verified. Germline V lookup: CDR1 DFQATT, CDR2 SNEGSKA (reference sequence). This CDR3 is built from 12 residues. CDR3 region: CSAKGLTYEQYF.

The chain couples TRBV5-1 to TRBJ2-2; TCRdb reports TRBD1, a call that lacks DNA to check it against. Germline CDR1 SGHRS, CDR2 YFSETQ. This CDR3 region has 15 residues. CDR3 sequence reads: CASSSWNRDTGELFF.

The chain combines TRBV19 with TRBJ2-3; TCRdb gives TRBD2 as the D gene, but with no DNA this cannot be confirmed. From germline, CDR1 is LNHDA and CDR2 SQIVND (reference sequence). The CDR3 length is 14 residues. The CDR3 is CATPNRDLRIAQYF.

This chain joins TRBV7-3 and TRBJ2-3; with no DNA, the TCRdb D assignment of TRBD2 cannot be verified. This CDR3 has 14 residues. Germline V gene data show CDR1 as SGHTA and CDR2 as FQGTGA. The CDR3: CASGGGGAGDTQYF. The whole variable domain, filled in from reference TRBV7-3 and TRBJ2-3, reads GAGVSQTPSNKVTEKGKYVELRCDPISGHTALYWYRQSLGQGPEFLIYFQGTGAADDSGLPNDRFFAVRPEGSVSTLKIQRTERGDSAVYLCASGGGGAGDTQYFGPGTRLTVL.

The rearrangement links TRBV29-1 to TRBJ1-5; TCRdb's D call of TRBD1 is untestable without DNA. CDR3 length equals 13 residues. CDR1 and CDR2 from the germline V gene are SQVTM and ANQGSEA. This CDR3 reads CSVIWGFNQPQHF.

The CDR3 here is CASSRDFTDTQYF. The V call is TRBV18, the J call TRBJ2-3; lacking DNA, the TRBD2 call made by TCRdb goes unchecked. CDR1 KGHSH and CDR2 LQKENI come from the germline V gene. The CDR3 has 13 amino acids.

The chain links TRBV7-3 to TRBJ2-1; TCRdb's D call, TRBD1, is unchecked because there is no DNA. This CDR3 is built from 16 residues. Germline CDR1 SGHTA, CDR2 FQGTGA. The CDR3 is CASSLLQGGPYNEQFF.

The gene calls are TRBV20-1 and TRBJ1-2. The CDR3 contains 12 residues. Germline V gene data show CDR1 as DFQATT and CDR2 as SNEGSKA (reference sequence). The CDR3 protein is CSARENAQGYTF.

Here the CDR3 reads CASSHRGAVGANVLTF. This chain uses TRBV3-1 with TRBJ2-6; TCRdb returns TRBD1, unconfirmable since there is no DNA. The CDR3 runs 16 residues. Germline V gives CDR1 LGHDT, CDR2 YNNKEL (reference sequence).

This chain links TRBV4-2 with TRBJ1-1; the D gene TCRdb calls, TRBD1, cannot be checked with no DNA. The CDR3 totals 16 residues. Germline V gene data show CDR1 as LGHNA and CDR2 as YNFKEQ. The CDR3: CASSQDLAGGNTEAFF.

V gene TRBV12-3 or TRBV12-4 combines with J gene TRBJ2-3; TCRdb proposes TRBD1, but this gene call is untestable without DNA. The CDR3 sequence is 17 residues long. The CDR3 sequence: CASSLARKGGGSDTQYF.

This CDR3 is CASSRTSGGSRNTGELFF. The rearrangement uses TRBV11-2 and TRBJ2-2; TCRdb's D call of TRBD2 is untestable without DNA. CDR3 size: 18 residues. The V gene's germline CDR1 is SGHAT and CDR2 FQNNGV.